These T cell receptor beta chains were read from a single sample in a study of human T cells and chemical hapten exposure. TCRdb re-derived calls from the RACE reads in MiXCR, one entry per CDR3 protein. The profile shows about 140,000 distinct CDR3 sequences, 12% of them singletons. Sequencing used whole blood, obtained in connection with sensitization to the hapten diphenylcyclopropenone (DPC). The receptor set was obtained from a woman between 45 and 60 years old with alopecia areata. Some clones in this sample may be carry-over from other donors' samples. Each CDR3 is given without its conserved first and last residue. The order of the fields is clone size, J gene, V gene, D gene, CDR3 protein. A D gene is named only where the DNA matches it firmly. Clone size appears in some rows only: once, few, many, or a class for an expanded clone.

>NA|TRBJ2-7|TRBV6-1|TRBD1
ASRTGTGPYEQY
>many|TRBJ1-4|TRBV14|NA
ASSLTEGWKLF
>many|TRBJ1-5|TRBV19|NA
ASSSRVRNQPQH
>few|TRBJ2-2|TRBV6-2/TRBV6-3|TRBD2
ASSWVAGTGELF
>few|TRBJ2-1|TRBV30|NA
AWSVGLPRDNEQF
>many|TRBJ2-7|TRBV12-3/TRBV12-4|NA
ASSLALGRSAHEQY
>NA|TRBJ2-7|TRBV18|NA
ASSPLAGVRGGYEQY
>NA|TRBJ1-6|TRBV20-1|NA
SARVDGNSPLH
>many|TRBJ2-1|TRBV20-1|NA
SAPPRTAVNEQF
>many|TRBJ1-2|TRBV11-2|NA
ASSYRTGGPQDGYT
>few|TRBJ2-1|TRBV12-3/TRBV12-4|TRBD2
ASSRTSGGNEQF
>few|TRBJ2-1|TRBV11-2|TRBD2
ASSPQRGDRQF
>few|TRBJ2-2|TRBV19|NA
ASSRTLGELF
>NA|TRBJ2-2|TRBV20-1|NA
SARDHSGPGELF
>many|TRBJ1-1|TRBV7-9|NA
ASSLESSNTEAF
>NA|TRBJ2-5|TRBV27|NA
ASSTITGPGETQY
>many|TRBJ2-3|TRBV28|NA
ASSPLDGPTDTQY
>NA|TRBJ2-7|TRBV7-9|NA
ASSSSGTLAPYGEQY
>many|TRBJ2-1|TRBV20-1|TRBD2
SAHRTSGRSDEQF
>few|TRBJ2-3|TRBV29-1|TRBD2
SVGGGSAPTDTQY
>NA|TRBJ2-7|TRBV7-2|NA
ASSSPELYEQY
>NA|TRBJ2-3|TRBV3-1|NA
ASSQDPRARGTDTQY
>NA|TRBJ2-2|TRBV5-1|TRBD1
ASSLTGKNTGELF
>many|TRBJ1-1|TRBV20-1|NA
SAPATQGAEAF
>many|TRBJ2-3|TRBV28|NA
ASSFNTGRADTQY
>NA|TRBJ2-7|TRBV29-1|NA
SVGGGRSYEQY
>NA|TRBJ2-5|TRBV6-2/TRBV6-3|NA
ASSPAVPQETQY
>NA|TRBJ2-1|TRBV2|NA
ASKKVLEF
>NA|TRBJ2-4|TRBV6-5|TRBD2
ASSPPISREGKNIQY
>NA|TRBJ1-3|TRBV29-1|NA
AGGLGNTIY
>NA|TRBJ1-3|TRBV3-1|TRBD1
ASSPKTGASGNTIY
>few|TRBJ1-5|TRBV10-3|NA
AIGTGVQPQH
>many|TRBJ2-5|TRBV5-1|NA
ASSLRLSQETQY
>few|TRBJ1-6|TRBV6-5|NA
ASSQGLEGAPLH
>NA|TRBJ2-7|TRBV5-1|NA
ASSPEAHSYEQH
>NA|TRBJ1-5|TRBV30|NA
AWSGPGRSNQPQH
>NA|TRBJ2-3|TRBV28|TRBD2
ASSFGGSRDTQY